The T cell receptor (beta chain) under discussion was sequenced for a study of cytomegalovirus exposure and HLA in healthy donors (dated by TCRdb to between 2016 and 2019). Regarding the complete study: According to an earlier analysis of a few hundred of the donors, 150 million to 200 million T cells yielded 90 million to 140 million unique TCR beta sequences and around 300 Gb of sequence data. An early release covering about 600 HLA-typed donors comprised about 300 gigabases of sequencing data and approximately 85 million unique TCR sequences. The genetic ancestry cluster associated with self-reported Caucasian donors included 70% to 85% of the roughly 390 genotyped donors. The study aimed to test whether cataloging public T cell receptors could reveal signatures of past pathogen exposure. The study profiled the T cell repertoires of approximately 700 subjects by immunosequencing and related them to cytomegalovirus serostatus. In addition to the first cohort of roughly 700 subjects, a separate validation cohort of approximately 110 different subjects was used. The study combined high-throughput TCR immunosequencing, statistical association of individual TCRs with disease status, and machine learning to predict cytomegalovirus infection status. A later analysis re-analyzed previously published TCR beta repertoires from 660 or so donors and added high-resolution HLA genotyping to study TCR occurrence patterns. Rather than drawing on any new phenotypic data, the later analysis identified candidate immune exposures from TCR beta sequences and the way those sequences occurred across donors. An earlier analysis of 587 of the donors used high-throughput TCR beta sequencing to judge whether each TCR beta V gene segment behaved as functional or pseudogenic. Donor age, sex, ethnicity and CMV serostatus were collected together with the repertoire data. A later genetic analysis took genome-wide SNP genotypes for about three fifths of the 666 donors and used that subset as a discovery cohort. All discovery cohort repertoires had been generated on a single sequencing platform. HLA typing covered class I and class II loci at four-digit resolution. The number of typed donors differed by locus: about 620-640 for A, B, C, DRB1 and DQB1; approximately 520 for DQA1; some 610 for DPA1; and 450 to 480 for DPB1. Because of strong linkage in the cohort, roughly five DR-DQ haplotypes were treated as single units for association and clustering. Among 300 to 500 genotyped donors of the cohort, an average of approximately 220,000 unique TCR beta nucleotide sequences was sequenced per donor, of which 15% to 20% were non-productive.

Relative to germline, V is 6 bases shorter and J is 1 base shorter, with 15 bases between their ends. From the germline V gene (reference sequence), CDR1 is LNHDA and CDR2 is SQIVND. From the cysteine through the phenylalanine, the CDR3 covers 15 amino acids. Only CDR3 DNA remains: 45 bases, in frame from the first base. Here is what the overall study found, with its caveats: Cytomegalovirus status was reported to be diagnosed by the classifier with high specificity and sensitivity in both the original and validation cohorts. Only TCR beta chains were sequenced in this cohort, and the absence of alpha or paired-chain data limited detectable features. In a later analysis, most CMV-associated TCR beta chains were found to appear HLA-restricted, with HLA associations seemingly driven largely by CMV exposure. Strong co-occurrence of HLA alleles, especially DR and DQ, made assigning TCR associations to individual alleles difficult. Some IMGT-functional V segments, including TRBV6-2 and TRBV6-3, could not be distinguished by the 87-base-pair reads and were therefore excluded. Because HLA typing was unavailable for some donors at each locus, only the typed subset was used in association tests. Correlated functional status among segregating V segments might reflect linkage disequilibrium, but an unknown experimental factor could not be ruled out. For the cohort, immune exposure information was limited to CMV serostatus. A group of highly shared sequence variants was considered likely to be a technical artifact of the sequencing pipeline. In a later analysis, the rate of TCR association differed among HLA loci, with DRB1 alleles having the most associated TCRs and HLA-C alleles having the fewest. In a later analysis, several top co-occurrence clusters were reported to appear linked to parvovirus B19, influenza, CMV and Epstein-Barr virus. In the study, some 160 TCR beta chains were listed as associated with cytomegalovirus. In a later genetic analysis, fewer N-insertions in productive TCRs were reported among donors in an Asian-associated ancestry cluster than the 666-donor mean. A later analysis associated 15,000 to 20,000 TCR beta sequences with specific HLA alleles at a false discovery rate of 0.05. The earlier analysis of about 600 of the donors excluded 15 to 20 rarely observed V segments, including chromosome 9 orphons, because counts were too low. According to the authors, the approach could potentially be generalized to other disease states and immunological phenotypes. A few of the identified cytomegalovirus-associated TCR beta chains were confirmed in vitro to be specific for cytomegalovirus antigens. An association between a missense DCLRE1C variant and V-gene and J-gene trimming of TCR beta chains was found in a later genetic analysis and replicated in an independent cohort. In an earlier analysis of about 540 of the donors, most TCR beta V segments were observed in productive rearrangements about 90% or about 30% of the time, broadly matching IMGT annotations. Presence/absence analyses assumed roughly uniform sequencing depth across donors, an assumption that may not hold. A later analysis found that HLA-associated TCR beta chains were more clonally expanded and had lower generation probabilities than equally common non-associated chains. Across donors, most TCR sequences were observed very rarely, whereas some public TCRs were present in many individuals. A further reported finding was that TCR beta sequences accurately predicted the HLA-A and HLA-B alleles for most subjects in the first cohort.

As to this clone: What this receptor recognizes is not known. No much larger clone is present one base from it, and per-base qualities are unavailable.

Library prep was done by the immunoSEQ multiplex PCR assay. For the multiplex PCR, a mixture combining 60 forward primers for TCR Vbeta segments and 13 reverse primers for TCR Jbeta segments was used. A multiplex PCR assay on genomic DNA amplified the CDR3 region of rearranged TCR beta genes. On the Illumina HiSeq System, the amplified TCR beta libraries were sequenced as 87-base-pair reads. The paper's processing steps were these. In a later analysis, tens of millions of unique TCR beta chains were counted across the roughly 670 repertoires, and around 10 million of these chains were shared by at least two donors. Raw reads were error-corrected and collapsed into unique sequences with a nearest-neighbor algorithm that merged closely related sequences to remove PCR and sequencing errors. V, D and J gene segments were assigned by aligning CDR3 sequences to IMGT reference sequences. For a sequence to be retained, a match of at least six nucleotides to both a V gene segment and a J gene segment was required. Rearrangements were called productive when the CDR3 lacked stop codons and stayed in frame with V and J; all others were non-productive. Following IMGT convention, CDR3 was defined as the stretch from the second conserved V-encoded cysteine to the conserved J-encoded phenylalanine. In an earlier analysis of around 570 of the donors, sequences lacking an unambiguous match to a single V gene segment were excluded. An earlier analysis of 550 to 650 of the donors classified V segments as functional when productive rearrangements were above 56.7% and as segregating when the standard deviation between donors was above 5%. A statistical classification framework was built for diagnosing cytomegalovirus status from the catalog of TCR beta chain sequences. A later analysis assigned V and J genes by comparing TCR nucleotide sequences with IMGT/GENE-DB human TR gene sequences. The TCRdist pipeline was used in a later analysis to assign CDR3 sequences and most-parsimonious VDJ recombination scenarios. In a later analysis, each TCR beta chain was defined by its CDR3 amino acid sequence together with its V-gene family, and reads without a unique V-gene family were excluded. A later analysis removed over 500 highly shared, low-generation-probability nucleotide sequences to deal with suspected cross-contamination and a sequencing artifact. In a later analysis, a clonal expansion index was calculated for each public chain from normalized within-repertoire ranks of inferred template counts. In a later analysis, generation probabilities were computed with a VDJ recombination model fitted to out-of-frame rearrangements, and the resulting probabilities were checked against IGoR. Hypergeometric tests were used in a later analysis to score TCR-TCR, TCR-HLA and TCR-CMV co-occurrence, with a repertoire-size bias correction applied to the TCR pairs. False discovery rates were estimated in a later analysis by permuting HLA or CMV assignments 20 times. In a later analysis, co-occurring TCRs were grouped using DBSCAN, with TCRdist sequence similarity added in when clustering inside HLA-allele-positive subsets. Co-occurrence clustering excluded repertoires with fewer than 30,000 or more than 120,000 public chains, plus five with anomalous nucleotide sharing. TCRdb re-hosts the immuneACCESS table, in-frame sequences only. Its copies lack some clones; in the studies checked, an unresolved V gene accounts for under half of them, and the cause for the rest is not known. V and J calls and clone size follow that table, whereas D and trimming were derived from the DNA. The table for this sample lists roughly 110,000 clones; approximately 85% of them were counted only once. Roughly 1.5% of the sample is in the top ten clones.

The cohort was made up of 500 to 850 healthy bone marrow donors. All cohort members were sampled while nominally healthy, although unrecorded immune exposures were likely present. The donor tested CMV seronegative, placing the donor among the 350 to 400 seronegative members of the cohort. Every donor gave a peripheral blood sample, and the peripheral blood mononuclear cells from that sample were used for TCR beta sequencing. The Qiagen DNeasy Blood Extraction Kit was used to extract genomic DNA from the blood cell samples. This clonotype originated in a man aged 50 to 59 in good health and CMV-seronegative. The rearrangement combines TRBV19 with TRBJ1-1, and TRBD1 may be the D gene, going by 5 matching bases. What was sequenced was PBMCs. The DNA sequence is TGTGCCAGTAGCAATCAGGGTTTGTCGAACACTGAAGCTTTCTTT. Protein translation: CASSNQGLSNTEAFF.